The clone carrying this T cell receptor beta chain was counted only a few times. Its antigen is still unknown. The CDR3 sequence is 17 residues long. In germline, CDR1 is MNHNS, CDR2 SASEGT. Trimming took 0 bases from V and 7 from J, leaving 19 bases between them. This record belongs to a study of CD8 T cells in ankylosing spondylitis. TCRdb called the 5' RACE reads again in MiXCR, with one record for every CDR3 protein. The sample includes 450,000 or so distinct CDR3 sequences, roughly 25% of them seen just once. General observations from the study: Disease-linked clones were CD8+ and relatively rare in peripheral blood. Characteristic of ankylosing spondylitis blood, it appeared, was a TCR beta motif comprising eight highly homologous variants.

The V call is TRBV6-1, the J call TRBJ2-1, with D possibly TRBD2 on 5 matching bases. This clonotype originated in a male donor with ankylosing spondylitis. Sequenced sample: blood, either unsorted or a sorted T cell fraction (not recorded which). This CDR3 reads CASSEARAEPRRNEQFF. Written as DNA, the CDR3 is TGTGCCAGCAGTGAAGCACGGGCCGAACCCAGGAGGAATGAGCAGTTCTTC.